Below, 22 T cell receptor beta chains from the same sample are listed, as sequenced in a study of T cell repertoires in cytomegalovirus infection. What these receptors recognize is not known. TCRdb re-derived calls from the reads in MiXCR, one entry per CDR3 protein. The sample holds some 70,000 distinct CDR3 sequences, 22% seen once. The sequenced material came from PBMCs, sequenced either directly or after in vitro stimulation (not recorded which). Receptors originate from a human donor in good health (CMV status not recorded). Some clones in this sample may be carry-over from other donors' samples.

This clonotype was seen more than once but under ten times. V usage is TRBV6-2 or TRBV6-3 and J usage is TRBJ1-5, with a possible D match to TRBD1 (6 bases). Germline V gene data show CDR1 as MNHEY and CDR2 as SVGEGT. CDR3 length: 15 amino acids. The V gene lost 5 bases and the J gene lost 0 bases, with 11 bases spanning the gap. CDR3 in amino acids: CASSKGGISNQPQHF. CDR3 nucleotide sequence: TGTGCCAGCAGTAAAGGGGGAATTAGCAATCAGCCCCAGCATTTT.

This clonotype was seen more than once but under ten times. The chain carries TRBV6-5 and TRBJ1-6, with 12 bases that match TRBD1. The V gene end was trimmed by 6 bases and the J gene end by 7 bases; junction bases not matched to a gene: 7. This CDR3 region has 16 residues. Germline V gives CDR1 MNHEY, CDR2 SVGAGI. The CDR3 spells CASSRGTGGSNSPLHF. CDR3 sequence (DNA): TGTGCCAGCAGCCGAGGGACAGGGGGCTCGAATTCACCCCTCCACTTT.

In this sample, this clonotype turned up many times. The rearrangement links TRBV15 to TRBJ1-1, with TRBD1 as a possible D gene (5 bases). The CDR3 loop spans 14 amino acids. V gave up 7 bases and J gave up 4 bases, with 16 bases separating them. CDR1 is LNHNV and CDR2 is YYDKDF in the germline V gene (reference sequence). CDR3 sequence (DNA): TGTGCCACCAAGGGCAGGGCGGGGAGCACTGAAGCTTTCTTT. Protein product: CATKGRAGSTEAFF.

The table lists this clonotype with many counts. The chain recombines TRBV7-8 with TRBJ1-1, with 9 bases aligning to TRBD1. Trimming at V came to 3 bases and at J to 3 bases, leaving 5 bases not matched to a gene. Germline CDR1 is SGHVS and CDR2 is FQNEAQ. The CDR3 length is 15 residues. CDR3 loop: CASSLLDRGYTEAFF. The DNA for the CDR3 is TGTGCCAGCAGCTTGCTGGACAGGGGTTACACTGAAGCTTTCTTT.

A word on this clonotype: It may be a read error: a sequence one base away is much more abundant. The chain combines TRBV20-1 with TRBJ2-7; possibly TRBD2 for D (6 bases). The CDR3 has 15 residues. V lost 3 bases and J 2 bases, leaving 17 bases between the germline ends. The germline CDR1 and CDR2 sequences are DFQATT and SNEGSKA (reference sequence). The CDR3 is CSASHPAGATYEQYF. The CDR3 DNA reads TGCAGTGCTAGCCATCCAGCGGGTGCCACCTACGAGCAGTACTTC.

This clonotype was recorded many times. The chain joins TRBV6-1 to TRBJ1-5; no firm D call. Germline-derived CDR1 and CDR2 are MNHNS and SASEGT. The V and J ends lost 4 bases and 2 bases respectively, with 15 bases between them. CDR3 length equals 16 residues. Written as DNA, the CDR3 is TGTGCCAGCAGTGGCGTAACGGGAACGGGCAATCAGCCCCAGCATTTT. Translated: CASSGVTGTGNQPQHF.

This clonotype was detected only a few times. The V and J genes are TRBV7-2 and TRBJ2-1; D is unresolved. The CDR3 has 15 amino acids. CDR1 and CDR2 from the germline V gene are SGHTA and FQGNSA. V lost 0 bases, J lost 0 bases, and 6 bases lay in between. The CDR3, as DNA: TGTGCCAGCAGCTTAGCCCCGAGCTCCTACAATGAGCAGTTCTTC. It codes for CASSLAPSSYNEQFF. Full variable domain (remainder filled in from reference TRBV7-2 and TRBJ2-1): GAGVSQSPSNKVTEKGKDVELRCDPISGHTALYWYRQSLGQGLEFLIYFQGNSAPDKSGLPSDRFSAERTGGSVSTLTIQRTQQEDSAVYLCASSLAPSSYNEQFFGPGTRLTVL.

The CDR3 nucleotides read TGTGCCAGCAGCTTAGTCAGGGAAGAGACCCAGTACTTC. This encodes CASSLVREETQYF. The chain combines TRBV7-2 with TRBJ2-5, with a possible D match to TRBD1 (5 bases). There are 13 residues in the CDR3. V lost 1 base, J lost 3 bases, and 6 bases lay in between. The germline CDR1 and CDR2 sequences are SGHTA and FQGNSA.

J is TRBJ2-5 and V is TRBV28; D may be TRBD2 (6 bases). Trimming stripped 5 bases from V and 4 bases from J, with 11 bases between. CDR1 MDHEN and CDR2 SYDVKM come from the germline V gene. There are 13 residues in the CDR3. CDR3 sequence reads: CASSRAGRETQYF. The CDR3 DNA is TGTGCCAGCAGTCGGGCGGGAAGAGAGACCCAGTACTTC. The whole variable domain, filled in from reference TRBV28 and TRBJ2-5, reads DVKVTQSSRYLVKRTGEKVFLECVQDMDHENMFWYRQDPGLGLRLIYFSYDVKMKEKGDIPEGYSVSREKKERFSLILESASTNQTSMYLCASSRAGRETQYFGPGTRLLVL.

V is TRBV28 and J is TRBJ2-1; 9 nucleotides line up with TRBD1. The ends lost 6 bases at V and 9 bases at J; junction bases unmatched: 9. Germline V lookup: CDR1 MDHEN, CDR2 SYDVKM. The CDR3 is 14 amino acids. The CDR3 sequence: CASRKQGARGEQFF. As DNA, the CDR3 is TGTGCCAGCAGGAAACAGGGGGCAAGGGGTGAGCAGTTCTTC.

This clonotype was observed a handful of times. This chain joins TRBV7-6 and TRBJ1-5; no definite D call. The germline V gene has CDR1 SGHVS and CDR2 FNYEAQ. The CDR3 extends over 14 amino acids. V was pared by 3 bases and J by 5 bases, with 11 bases between. The CDR3 region is CASSFGQTDQPQHF. In DNA form, the CDR3 reads TGTGCCAGCAGCTTCGGTCAGACCGATCAGCCCCAGCATTTT.

This chain uses TRBV4-3 with TRBJ1-2; 8 nucleotides agree with TRBD1. This CDR3 has 14 residues. Trimming at V came to 1 base and at J to 4 bases, leaving 2 bases not matched to a gene. The germline V gene encodes CDR1 LGHNA and CDR2 YSLEER. The CDR3 coding sequence is TGCGCCAGCAGCCAAGGACAGGGGAGCTATGGCTACACCTTC. Translating it yields CASSQGQGSYGYTF.

This clonotype was seen a few times. This rearrangement joins TRBV15 to TRBJ1-6; TRBD1 agrees at 9 bases. J lost 8 bases, V lost 2 bases, and 4 bases had no gene match. CDR1 is LNHNV, CDR2 YYDKDF, per germline (reference sequence). CDR3 length: 15 residues. This chain's CDR3 is CATSRTGQGYSPLHF. In DNA form, the CDR3 reads TGTGCCACCAGCAGAACTGGACAGGGGTATTCACCCCTCCACTTT.

This clonotype was observed a few times. This chain joins TRBV2 and TRBJ2-2, with 11 bases aligning to TRBD2. This CDR3 contains 19 residues. After removal of 5 bases from V and 0 bases from J, the junction contained 11 bases not matched to a gene. Germline CDR1 reads SNHLY; CDR2 reads FYNNEI. In DNA form, the CDR3 reads TGTGCCAGCAGTTTCGGGACTAGCGGAAGATATTCGAACACCGGGGAGCTGTTTTTT. Its protein product is CASSFGTSGRYSNTGELFF.

The genes are TRBV7-2 and TRBJ1-2; 9 nucleotides align to TRBD1. The CDR3 loop spans 15 amino acids. The trim removed 3 bases at V and 4 bases at J, leaving 6 bases unmatched. The germline V gene has CDR1 SGHTA and CDR2 FQGNSA. CDR3 amino acids: CASSFPGTGSYGYTF. The CDR3 nucleotides are TGTGCCAGCAGCTTTCCCGGGACAGGGAGCTATGGCTACACCTTC.

In its sample, this clonotype was seen many times. The rearrangement uses TRBV7-3 and TRBJ2-2; D gene ambiguous. Germline V lookup: CDR1 SGHTA, CDR2 FQGTGA. This CDR3 region has 16 residues. The V end lost 5 bases, the J end lost 5 bases, and 18 bases lay between the germline ends. The CDR3 DNA sequence: TGTGCCAGCAGCCCAACGGAAGTCGGATGGACCGGGGAGCTGTTTTTT. Translated, it gives CASSPTEVGWTGELFF.

This clonotype has a count of ten or more. V gene TRBV7-9 combines with J gene TRBJ1-2; no firm D call. Trimming cost V 1 base and J 2 bases, with 8 bases left between them. The length of the CDR3 is 14 residues. The germline V gene encodes CDR1 SEHNR and CDR2 FQNEAQ (reference sequence). CDR3 coding DNA: TGTGCCAGCAGCTTAGAGGTGGAGAACTATGGCTACACCTTC. It yields the protein CASSLEVENYGYTF.

The rearrangement links TRBV5-6 to TRBJ2-7; the match to TRBD2 covers 12 bases. CDR3 length equals 14 residues. Germline V gives CDR1 SGHDT, CDR2 YYEEEE. With 5 bases clipped from V and 2 bases from J, the junction kept 2 bases outside the gene matches. DNA for the CDR3: TGTGCCAGCAGGCGACTAGCGGGAGCCTACGAGCAGTACGTC. Amino acids: CASRRLAGAYEQYV.

This clonotype showed up just a few times. The rearrangement joins TRBV6-2 or TRBV6-3 to TRBJ2-7, with 9 positions matching TRBD2. Germline V gene sequence: CDR1 MNHEY, CDR2 SVGEGT. The junction had 14 bases not matched to a gene; V was cut back by 2 bases and J by 6 bases. This CDR3 contains 17 residues. CDR3 coding DNA: TGTGCCAGCAGTTACGTCATCCTAGCGGGATTTCAGGCCGAGCAGTACTTC. Residues: CASSYVILAGFQAEQYF.

The chain has TRBV6-6 and TRBJ2-5; tentative D call: TRBD1 (5 bases). Germline V gene data show CDR1 as MNHNY and CDR2 as SVGAGI (reference sequence). This CDR3 spans 14 amino acids. Trimming stripped 6 bases from V and 1 base from J, with 12 bases between. The CDR3 nucleotides read TGTGCCAGCAGACCCAGACAGACCCAAGAGACCCAGTACTTC. Encoded protein: CASRPRQTQETQYF.

V gene TRBV7-8 combines with J gene TRBJ2-3, with D perhaps TRBD2 (5 bases). CDR3 size: 16 residues. CDR1 and CDR2 (germline): SGHVS, FQNEAQ. Trimming removed 3 bases from V and 1 base from J, with 14 bases in between. In nucleotides, the CDR3 is TGTGCCAGCAGCTTTGTGTCTTGGCGGGGCACAGATACGCAGTATTTT. Protein: CASSFVSWRGTDTQYF.

This clonotype was detected only a few times. This chain joins TRBV28 and TRBJ1-3; D not resolved. The germline V and J ends were trimmed by 6 bases and 4 bases, with 7 bases remaining between them. CDR3 size: 12 residues. From germline, CDR1 is MDHEN and CDR2 SYDVKM. The CDR3 loop is CASRPLGNTIYF. For the CDR3, the DNA is TGTGCCAGCAGACCGTTAGGAAACACCATATATTTT.